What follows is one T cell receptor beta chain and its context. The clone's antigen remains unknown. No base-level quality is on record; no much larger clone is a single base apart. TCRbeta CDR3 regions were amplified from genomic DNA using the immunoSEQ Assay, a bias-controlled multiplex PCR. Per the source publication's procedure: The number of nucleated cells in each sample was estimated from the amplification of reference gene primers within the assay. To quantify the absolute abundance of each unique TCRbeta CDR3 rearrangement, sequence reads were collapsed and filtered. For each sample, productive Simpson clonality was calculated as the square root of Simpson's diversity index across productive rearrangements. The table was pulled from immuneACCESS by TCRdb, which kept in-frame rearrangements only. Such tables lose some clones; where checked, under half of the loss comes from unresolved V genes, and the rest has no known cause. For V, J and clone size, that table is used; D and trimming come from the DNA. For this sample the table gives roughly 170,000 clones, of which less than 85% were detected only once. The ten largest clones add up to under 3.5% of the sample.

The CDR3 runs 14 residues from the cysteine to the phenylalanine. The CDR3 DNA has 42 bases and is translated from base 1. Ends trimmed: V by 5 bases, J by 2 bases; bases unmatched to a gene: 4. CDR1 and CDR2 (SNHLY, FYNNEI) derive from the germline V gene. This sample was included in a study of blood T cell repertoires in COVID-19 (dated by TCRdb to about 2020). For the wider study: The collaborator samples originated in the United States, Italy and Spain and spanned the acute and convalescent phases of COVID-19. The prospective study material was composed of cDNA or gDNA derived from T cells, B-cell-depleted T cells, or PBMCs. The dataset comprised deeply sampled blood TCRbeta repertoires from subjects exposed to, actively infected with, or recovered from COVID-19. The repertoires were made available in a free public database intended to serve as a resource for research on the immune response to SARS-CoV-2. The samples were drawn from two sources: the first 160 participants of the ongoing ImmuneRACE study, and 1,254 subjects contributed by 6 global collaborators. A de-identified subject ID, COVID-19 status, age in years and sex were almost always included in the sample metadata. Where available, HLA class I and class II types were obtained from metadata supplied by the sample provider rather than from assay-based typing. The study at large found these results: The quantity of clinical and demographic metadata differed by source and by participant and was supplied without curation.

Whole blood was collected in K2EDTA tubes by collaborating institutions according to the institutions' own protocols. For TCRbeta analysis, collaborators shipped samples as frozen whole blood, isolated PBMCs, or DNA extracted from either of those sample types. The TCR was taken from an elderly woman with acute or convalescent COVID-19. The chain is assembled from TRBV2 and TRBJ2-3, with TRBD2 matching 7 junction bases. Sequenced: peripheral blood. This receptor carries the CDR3 CASSSGADTDTQYF. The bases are TGTGCCAGCAGTAGCGGGGCAGACACAGATACGCAGTATTTT.